These 27 T cell receptor beta chains originate from one sample sequenced in a study of T cells in Graves' hyperthyroidism and ophthalmopathy. From RNA transcripts, TCR beta CDR3 regions were amplified. HTBI primers were employed in a first-round RT-PCR of the TCR CDR3. TCRdb called the multiplex PCR reads again in MiXCR, with one record for every CDR3 protein. Counted here are 550,000 to 850,000 distinct CDR3 sequences, roughly a sixth occurring once; the ten biggest clones make up 16%. The specimen was blood. Receptors were obtained from a woman in her forties or fifties with Graves' hyperthyroidism that later progressed to Graves' ophthalmopathy.

V and J are TRBV18 and TRBJ1-2, with a weak D call TRBD1 (5 bases). V dropped 3 bases and J dropped 6 bases, with 20 bases sitting between them. The CDR3 is made up of 16 amino acids. Per the germline V gene, CDR1 is KGHSH and CDR2 is LQKENI. The CDR3 sequence is CASSPPGLTLANGYTF. The CDR3 nucleotides are TGTGCCAGCTCACCCCCAGGGTTGACTCTGGCAAATGGCTACACCTTC. Full variable domain (outside the CDR3, taken from reference TRBV18 and TRBJ1-2): NAGVMQNPRHLVRRRGQEARLRCSPMKGHSHVYWYRQLPEEGLKFMVYLQKENIIDESGMPKERFSAEFPKEGPSILRIQQVVRGDSAAYFCASSPPGLTLANGYTFGSGTRLTVV.

This clonotype was counted a few times. The chain combines TRBV29-1 with TRBJ1-1; D possibly corresponds to TRBD1 (5 bases). The CDR3 contains 13 residues. Germline V gives CDR1 SQVTM, CDR2 ANQGSEA. Deletions cut 4 bases from V and 5 bases from J, with 14 bases between. CDR3 nucleotide sequence: TGCAGCGTTGCGAGGGGAGGGAATACTGAAGCTTTCTTT. As protein: CSVARGGNTEAFF.

V is TRBV2 and J is TRBJ2-2, with TRBD2 as a possible D gene (6 bases). Trimming left V 8 bases short and J 7 bases short, with 14 bases between. The CDR3 extends over 13 amino acids. Per germline, CDR1 SNHLY and CDR2 FYNNEI. In DNA, the CDR3 is TGTGCCAGCCGCGGGGCGCCGGTCGGGGAGCTGTTTTTT. This sequence encodes CASRGAPVGELFF.

This clonotype was counted between two and nine times. The chain has TRBV20-1 and TRBJ1-1, with D uncertain. CDR3 size: 15 residues. Germline loops: CDR1 DFQATT, CDR2 SNEGSKA (reference sequence). Trimming removed 0 bases from V and 3 bases from J, with 14 bases in between. The CDR3 nucleotides read TGCAGTGCTAGAGACCCAAGACGGGGAGACACTGAAGCTTTCTTT. Encoded protein: CSARDPRRGDTEAFF.

This CDR3 is CAISDSTGLVNSPLHF. CDR3 nucleotides: TGTGCCATCAGTGACTCCACGGGACTGGTAAATTCACCCCTCCACTTT. The chain links TRBV10-3 to TRBJ1-6, with D possibly being TRBD1 (5 bases). The CDR3 consists of 16 residues. Germline CDR1 is ENHRY and CDR2 is SYGVKD. Trimming stripped 3 bases from V and 7 bases from J, with 16 bases between.

This clonotype came up a few times. The chain recombines TRBV6-1 with TRBJ1-2; D perhaps matches TRBD1 (6 bases). CDR3 length equals 11 residues. V lost 8 bases and J lost 4, with 8 bases in between. From germline, CDR1 is MNHNS and CDR2 SASEGT. The CDR3 sequence is CASARGYGYTF. CDR3 DNA: TGTGCCAGCGCCAGGGGCTATGGCTACACCTTC.

This clonotype was seen repeatedly, ten times or more. The chain couples TRBV7-3 to TRBJ1-1; possible D gene TRBD1, 6 bases. The CDR3 is made up of 15 amino acids. The ends were cut back, 1 base at V and 4 bases at J, with 13 bases in the middle. Per the germline V gene, CDR1 is SGHTA and CDR2 is FQGTGA. The DNA for the CDR3 is TGTGCCAGCAGCTTAAATAGAGGGGGAAGCACTGAAGCTTTCTTT. Translating it yields CASSLNRGGSTEAFF.

This clonotype has ten or more counts. V gene TRBV5-6 combines with J gene TRBJ1-1; no reliable D call. The V end lost 4 bases, the J end lost 6 bases, and 10 bases lay between the germline ends. CDR1 and CDR2 from the germline V gene are SGHDT and YYEEEE. There are 12 residues in the CDR3. This chain's CDR3 is CASSVREAEAFF. The CDR3 bases are TGTGCCAGCAGCGTTCGAGAGGCTGAAGCTTTCTTT. Together with reference TRBV5-6 and TRBJ1-1, the CDR3 gives the full variable domain: DAGVTQSPTHLIKTRGQQVTLRCSPKSGHDTVSWYQQALGQGPQFIFQYYEEEERQRGNFPDRFSGHQFPNYSSELNVNALLLGDSALYLCASSVREAEAFFGQGTRLTVV.

There are many counts of this clonotype. This chain connects TRBV7-3 to TRBJ2-2; maybe TRBD2 (5 bases). Per germline, CDR1 SGHTA and CDR2 FQGTGA. The CDR3 extends over 15 amino acids. Trimming took 2 bases from V and 2 from J, leaving 9 bases between them. The CDR3 sequence is CASSLGLANTGELFF. CDR3 bases: TGTGCCAGCAGCTTAGGTCTAGCTAACACCGGGGAGCTGTTTTTT.

This clonotype came up many times. This chain uses TRBV5-1 with TRBJ2-7; tentatively, D is TRBD2 (7 bases). The CDR3 length is 16 residues. Trimming took 0 bases from V and 1 from J, leaving 14 bases between them. Germline V lookup: CDR1 SGHRS, CDR2 YFSETQ. CDR3: CASSLVAGEGSYEQYF. CDR3 DNA sequence: TGCGCCAGCAGCTTGGTCGCAGGGGAGGGATCCTACGAGCAGTACTTC. Full variable domain (remainder filled in from reference TRBV5-1 and TRBJ2-7): KAGVTQTPRYLIKTRGQQVTLSCSPISGHRSVSWYQQTPGQGLQFLFEYFSETQRNKGNFPGRFSGRQFSNSRSEMNVSTLELGDSALYLCASSLVAGEGSYEQYFGPGTRLTVT.

The J gene is TRBJ2-7, the V gene TRBV15; D not certain. The ends were cut back, 5 bases at V and 1 base at J, with 18 bases in the middle. Germline CDR1 reads LNHNV; CDR2 reads YYDKDF (reference sequence). CDR3 length: 16 residues. CDR3 DNA sequence: TGTGCCACCAGCCACCTGCTGGACCAGACGTCCTACGAGCAGTACTTC. Translated: CATSHLLDQTSYEQYF.

At least ten counts were recorded for this clonotype. The chain couples TRBV20-1 to TRBJ2-5, with D perhaps being TRBD1 or TRBD2 (5 bases each). Trimming shortened V by 0 bases and J by 5 bases, and 13 bases separated the two germline ends. Germline V gene sequence: CDR1 DFQATT, CDR2 SNEGSKA (reference sequence). This CDR3 has 14 amino acids. DNA of the CDR3: TGCAGTGCTAGAGAGGGGGTGGAACGGGAGACCCAGTACTTC. Translating gives CSAREGVERETQYF.

The sample holds a few counts of this clonotype. This chain connects TRBV12-3 or TRBV12-4 to TRBJ2-3; 12 positions agree with TRBD2. The CDR3 totals 18 residues. The trim removed 1 base at V and 2 bases at J, leaving 7 bases unmatched. The CDR3 nucleotides read TGTGCCAGCAGTTTAGGGACTAGCGGGGCCCTAATCACAGATACGCAGTATTTT. Protein: CASSLGTSGALITDTQYF.

This clonotype was counted ten times or more. The V call is TRBV12-3 or TRBV12-4, the J call TRBJ2-5; a weak D match, TRBD2 (6 bases). Trimming removed 7 bases at V and 3 bases at J, with 24 bases between. CDR3 size: 17 residues. The CDR3 DNA is TGTGCCAGCAACCCAAATTGGTTGGGGACTGGTAAAGAGACCCAGTACTTC. It translates to CASNPNWLGTGKETQYF.

The rearrangement joins TRBV7-9 to TRBJ2-3; TRBD2 aligns across 11 bases. Trimming cost V 10 bases and J 6 bases; bases outside gene matches: 18. The length of the CDR3 is 17 residues. The V gene's germline CDR1 is SEHNR and CDR2 FQNEAQ (reference sequence). This CDR3 is CANRNLVAGGHSDTQYF. CDR3 nucleotides: TGTGCCAACCGCAACCTTGTAGCGGGGGGGCACTCCGATACGCAGTATTTT. The full variable domain, in which reference TRBV7-9 and TRBJ2-3 provide the parts outside the CDR3, is DTGVSQNPRHKITKRGQNVTFRCDPISEHNRLYWYRQTLGQGPEFLTYFQNEAQLEKSRLLSDRFSAERPKGSFSTLEIQRTEQGDSAMYLCANRNLVAGGHSDTQYFGPGTRLTVL.

To note about this clonotype: This may be a read error, as it is one base from a much larger clone. The rearrangement links TRBV12-3 or TRBV12-4 to TRBJ1-2; D is possibly TRBD1 (6 bases). V lost 5 bases and J 6 bases, leaving 19 bases between the germline ends. CDR3 length: 15 residues. CDR3 sequence: CASSGGKQGFNGYTF. The CDR3 DNA reads as TGTGCCAGCAGTGGGGGGAAACAGGGTTTCAATGGCTACACCTTC.

This clonotype appeared a few times. This chain links TRBV10-3 with TRBJ1-2; D gene uncertain. Per germline, CDR1 ENHRY and CDR2 SYGVKD. The CDR3 loop spans 12 amino acids. Trimming took off 2 bases at V and 3 bases at J, with 4 bases between the two ends. CDR3 sequence reads: CAISERDYGYTF. The CDR3 region has the DNA TGTGCCATCAGTGAGAGAGACTATGGCTACACCTTC.

Only one count was recorded for this clonotype. V gene TRBV7-9 combines with J gene TRBJ2-5; 9 positions agree with TRBD1. CDR1 SEHNR and CDR2 FQNEAQ come from the germline V gene (reference sequence). The V segment lost 2 bases and the J segment 0 bases; nucleotides outside the gene matches: 4. This CDR3 spans 16 amino acids. In DNA form, the CDR3 reads TGTGCCAGCAGCTTATTTCGGGACAGGGACCAAGAGACCCAGTACTTC. Its translation: CASSLFRDRDQETQYF.

The gene calls are TRBV6-5 and TRBJ1-2, with D unresolved. This CDR3 comprises 17 residues. Trimming shortened V by 0 bases and J by 4 bases, and 18 bases separated the two germline ends. In germline, CDR1 is MNHEY, CDR2 SVGAGI. CDR3 amino acids: CASSYSWQVALGYGYTF. DNA for the CDR3: TGTGCCAGCAGTTACTCCTGGCAGGTCGCGCTTGGCTATGGCTACACCTTC.

This clonotype was seen at least ten times. The chain uses TRBV3-1 and TRBJ2-5; D is unclear. The germline gives CDR1 LGHDT, CDR2 YNNKEL (reference sequence). Trimming removed 0 bases at V and 1 base at J, with 9 bases between. This CDR3 contains 15 residues. In DNA form, the CDR3 reads TGTGCCAGCAGCCAAGATGGAACTTCCCAAGAGACCCAGTACTTC. Amino acids: CASSQDGTSQETQYF.

V gene TRBV5-8 combines with J gene TRBJ1-3, with D possibly being TRBD1 (6 bases). The germline V and J ends were trimmed by 0 bases and 4 bases, with 20 bases remaining between them. This CDR3 is 18 amino acids long. CDR1 SGHTS and CDR2 YDEGEE come from the germline V gene. The chain's CDR3 is CASSLGQDLRFLGNTIYF. Written as DNA, the CDR3 is TGTGCCAGCAGCTTGGGACAGGACCTCCGTTTTTTAGGAAACACCATATATTTT.

J is TRBJ2-2 and V is TRBV7-9, with D perhaps assigned TRBD1 or TRBD2 (5 bases each). Trimming removed 8 bases from V and 1 base from J, with 20 bases in between. CDR1 is SEHNR and CDR2 is FQNEAQ in the germline V gene (reference sequence). The CDR3 spans 17 residues. In DNA form, the CDR3 reads TGTGCCAGCCCAGGAGTCTCGGGACCTGTGAACACCGGGGAGCTGTTTTTT. Its protein is CASPGVSGPVNTGELFF.

This clonotype was detected only a few times. The chain has TRBV20-1 and TRBJ2-7; TRBD2 agrees at 10 bases. V gave up 3 bases and J gave up 3 bases; unmatched junction bases: 14. Per the germline V gene, CDR1 is DFQATT and CDR2 is SNEGSKA (reference sequence). The CDR3 spans 17 residues. The CDR3 nucleotides are TGCAGTGCTAGGGCCCATCAAGCGGGGGGGCAATTCTACGAGCAGTACTTC. It encodes CSARAHQAGGQFYEQYF.

V is TRBV7-2 and J is TRBJ2-2; TRBD1 agrees at 7 bases. CDR3 size: 17 residues. The germline V gene encodes CDR1 SGHTA and CDR2 FQGNSA. V was clipped by 5 bases and J by 4 bases; unmatched bases: 13. The CDR3 region has the DNA TGTGCCAGCAGCCTATCGACAGGGCTAAGTTTCACCGGGGAGCTGTTTTTT. Translating gives CASSLSTGLSFTGELFF.

The chain links TRBV3-1 to TRBJ1-4; tentative D call: TRBD1 (6 bases). CDR1 and CDR2 from the germline V gene are LGHDT and YNNKEL (reference sequence). There are 14 residues in the CDR3. Trimming removed 0 bases at V and 10 bases at J, with 12 bases between. DNA for the CDR3: TGTGCCAGCAGCCAAGATCTGGGGGCGCGAAAACTGTTTTTT. It encodes CASSQDLGARKLFF. The whole variable domain, remainder taken from reference TRBV3-1 and TRBJ1-4, is DTAVSQTPKYLVTQMGNDKSIKCEQNLGHDTMYWYKQDSKKFLKIMFSYNNKELIINETVPNRFSPKSPDKAHLNLHINSLELGDSAVYFCASSQDLGARKLFFGSGTQLSVL.

This clonotype was observed a single time. The chain links TRBV6-1 to TRBJ1-3, with D unresolved. Germline CDR1 and CDR2: MNHNS and SASEGT. The CDR3 consists of 16 residues. Between the trimmed V and J ends, which lost 0 bases and 2 bases, there was a span of 11 bases. In DNA form, the CDR3 reads TGTGCCAGCAGTGAAGCGATAGGATCCCCTGGAAACACCATATATTTT. Its translation is CASSEAIGSPGNTIYF.

As regards this clonotype: A clone one base away is much larger, so this may be a read error. The CDR3 sequence: CASSFRNANIGELFF. CDR3 nucleotide sequence: TGTGCCAGCAGTTTTAGGAACGCGAACATCGGGGAGCTGTTTTTT. The V gene is TRBV2, the J gene TRBJ2-2, with D hard to call. The CDR3 loop spans 15 amino acids. In germline, CDR1 is SNHLY, CDR2 FYNNEI.